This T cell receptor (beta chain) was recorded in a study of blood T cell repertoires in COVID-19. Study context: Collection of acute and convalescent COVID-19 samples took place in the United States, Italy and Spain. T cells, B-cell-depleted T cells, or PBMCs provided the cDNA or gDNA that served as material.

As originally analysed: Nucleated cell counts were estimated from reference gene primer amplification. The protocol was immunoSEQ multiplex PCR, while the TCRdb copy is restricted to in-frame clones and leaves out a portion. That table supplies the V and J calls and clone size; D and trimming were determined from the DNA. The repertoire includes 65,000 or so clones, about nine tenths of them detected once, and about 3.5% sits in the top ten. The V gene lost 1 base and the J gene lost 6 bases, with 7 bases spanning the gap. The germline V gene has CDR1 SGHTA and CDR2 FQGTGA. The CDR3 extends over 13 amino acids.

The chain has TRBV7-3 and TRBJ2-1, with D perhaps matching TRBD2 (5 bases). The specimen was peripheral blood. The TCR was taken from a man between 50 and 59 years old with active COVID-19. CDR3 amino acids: CASSLSLANEQFF. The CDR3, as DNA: TGTGCCAGCAGCTTAAGTCTAGCCAATGAGCAGTTCTTC.